The clone carrying this TCR beta chain has only one observation. These data originate in a study of blood T cell repertoires in COVID-19. Profiled with immunoSEQ multiplex PCR; TCRdb holds only in-frame clones, not every one. The sample has approximately 500,000 clones, roughly 89% seen once. Germline lookup yields CDR1 SGHDT and CDR2 YYEEEE. The CDR3 is 16 residues long. The V end was cut by 7 bases, the J end by 3 bases, with 22 bases between. The V call is TRBV5-6, the J call TRBJ1-1, with TRBD1 as a possible D gene (5 bases). Sequenced material: peripheral blood. This clonotype was sampled from a woman between 45 and 65 years old with COVID-19, enrolled during active disease. CDR3 bases: TGTGCCAGCTCCAGGGTTACAGCGGGTATGGACACTGAAGCTTTCTTT. Amino acid sequence: CASSRVTAGMDTEAFF.